The entry that follows covers one T cell receptor beta chain sequence. What it binds is unknown. This entry belongs to a study of radiation and T cells in renal cell carcinoma. Repertoires were generated with immunoSEQ multiplex PCR, while TCRdb's copy carries only in-frame clones and drops some. Altogether almost 9,500 clones are present, over 55% being singletons, with the ten largest covering about a sixth. Study observations and caveats: Irradiated tumors held more dominant CDR3 motifs than control tumors.

Regarding treatment: 15 Gy SBRT to primary tumor, nephrectomy 4 weeks later. Nephrectomy followed 15 Gy stereotactic body radiation by 4 weeks. Between the trimmed V and J ends, which lost 1 base and 4 bases, there was a span of 8 bases. CDR1 and CDR2 from the germline V gene are SGHTA and FQGNSA. The CDR3 sequence is 14 residues long. The rearrangement joins TRBV7-2 to TRBJ2-1; no reliable D call. The sequence came from a woman in her forties or fifties with renal cell carcinoma. The sequences come from tumor tissue, collected from a patient whose treatment included radiotherapy and nephrectomy. DNA of the CDR3: TGTGCCAGCAGCTTAGGTCCCCCTTACAATGAGCAGTTCTTC. This translates into CASSLGPPYNEQFF.